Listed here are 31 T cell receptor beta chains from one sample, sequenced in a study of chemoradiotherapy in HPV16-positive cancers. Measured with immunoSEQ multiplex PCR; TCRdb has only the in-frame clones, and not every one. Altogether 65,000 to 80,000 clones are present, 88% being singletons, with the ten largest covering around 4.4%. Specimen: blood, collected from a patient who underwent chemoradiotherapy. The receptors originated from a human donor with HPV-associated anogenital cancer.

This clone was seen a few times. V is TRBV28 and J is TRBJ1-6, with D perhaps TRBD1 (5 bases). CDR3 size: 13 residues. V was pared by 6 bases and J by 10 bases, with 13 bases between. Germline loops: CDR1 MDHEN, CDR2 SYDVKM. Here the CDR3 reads CASSSPRGSPLHF. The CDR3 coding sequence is TGTGCCAGCAGCTCTCCCCGGGGGTCACCCCTCCACTTT.

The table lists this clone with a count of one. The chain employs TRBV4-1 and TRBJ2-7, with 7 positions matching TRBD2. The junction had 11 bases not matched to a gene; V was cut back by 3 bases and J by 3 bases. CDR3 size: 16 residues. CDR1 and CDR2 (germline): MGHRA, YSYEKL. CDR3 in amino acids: CASSQTLAGYSYEQYF. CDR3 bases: TGCGCCAGCAGCCAGACTTTAGCGGGTTATAGCTACGAGCAGTACTTC.

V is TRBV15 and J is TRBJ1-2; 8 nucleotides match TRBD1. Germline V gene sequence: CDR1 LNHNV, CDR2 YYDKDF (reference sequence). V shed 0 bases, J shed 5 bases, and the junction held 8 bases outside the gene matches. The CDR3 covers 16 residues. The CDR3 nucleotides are TGTGCCACCAGCAGAGATTTGGACAGGGCGGAGTATGGCTACACCTTC. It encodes CATSRDLDRAEYGYTF.

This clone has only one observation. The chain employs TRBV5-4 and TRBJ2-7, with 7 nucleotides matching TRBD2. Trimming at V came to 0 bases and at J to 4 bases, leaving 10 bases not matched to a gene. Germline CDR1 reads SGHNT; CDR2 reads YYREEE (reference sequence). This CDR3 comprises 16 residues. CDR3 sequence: CASSLGPTGAGYEQYF. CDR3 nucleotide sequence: TGTGCCAGCAGCTTGGGTCCCACGGGAGCGGGGTACGAGCAGTACTTC.

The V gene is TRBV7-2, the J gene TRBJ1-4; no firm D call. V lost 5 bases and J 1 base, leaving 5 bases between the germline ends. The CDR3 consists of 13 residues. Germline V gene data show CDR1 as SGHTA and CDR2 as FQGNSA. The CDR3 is CASSRGTNEKLFF. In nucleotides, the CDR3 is TGTGCCAGCAGCCGTGGAACTAATGAAAAACTGTTTTTT.

In DNA, the CDR3 is TGTGCCAGCAATGAAAGCGGTCCCTACGAGCAGTACTTC. Amino acid sequence: CASNESGPYEQYF. The V and J genes are TRBV28 and TRBJ2-7, with D possibly matching TRBD2 (5 bases). The germline CDR1 and CDR2 sequences are MDHEN and SYDVKM. This CDR3 spans 13 amino acids. The V end lost 7 bases, the J end lost 2 bases, and 12 bases lay between the germline ends.

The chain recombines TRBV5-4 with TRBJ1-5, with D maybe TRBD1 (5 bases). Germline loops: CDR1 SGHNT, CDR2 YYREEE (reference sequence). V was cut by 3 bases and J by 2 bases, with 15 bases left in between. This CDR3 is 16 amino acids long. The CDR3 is CASSSGGGTGNQPQHF. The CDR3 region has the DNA TGTGCCAGCAGCTCCGGGGGAGGGACGGGCAATCAGCCCCAGCATTTT.

The DNA for the CDR3 is TGTGCCAGTAGTAATATATTCGACTCTGGGGCCAACGTCCTGACTTTC. Translated, it gives CASSNIFDSGANVLTF. The chain combines TRBV19 with TRBJ2-6; D gene unclear. The germline V gene encodes CDR1 LNHDA and CDR2 SQIVND (reference sequence). V was shortened by 4 bases and J by 0 bases, with 10 bases between the two germline ends. The CDR3 extends over 16 amino acids. The full variable domain, rest sourced from reference TRBV19 and TRBJ2-6, is DGGITQSPKYLFRKEGQNVTLSCEQNLNHDAMYWYRQDPGQGLRLIYYSQIVNDFQKGDIAEGYSVSREKKESFPLTVTSAQKNPTAFYLCASSNIFDSGANVLTFGAGSRLTVL.

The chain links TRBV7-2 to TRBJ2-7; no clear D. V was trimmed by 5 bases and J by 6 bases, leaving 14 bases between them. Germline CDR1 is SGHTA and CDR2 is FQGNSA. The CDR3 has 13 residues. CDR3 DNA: TGTGCCAGCAGCCAACTAAGACTGGGCGAGCAGTACTTC. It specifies CASSQLRLGEQYF.

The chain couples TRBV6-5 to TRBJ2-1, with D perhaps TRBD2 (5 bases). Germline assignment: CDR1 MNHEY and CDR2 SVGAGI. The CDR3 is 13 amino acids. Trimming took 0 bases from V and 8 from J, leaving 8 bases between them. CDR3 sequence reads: CASSYSNGDEQFF. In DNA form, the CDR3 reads TGTGCCAGCAGTTACTCGAACGGGGATGAGCAGTTCTTC.

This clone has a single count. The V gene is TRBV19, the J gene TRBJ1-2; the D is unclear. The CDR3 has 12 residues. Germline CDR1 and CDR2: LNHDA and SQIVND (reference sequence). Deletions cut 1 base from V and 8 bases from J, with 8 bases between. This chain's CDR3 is CASSIGGVGYTF. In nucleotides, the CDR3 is TGTGCCAGTAGTATAGGTGGAGTAGGCTACACCTTC.

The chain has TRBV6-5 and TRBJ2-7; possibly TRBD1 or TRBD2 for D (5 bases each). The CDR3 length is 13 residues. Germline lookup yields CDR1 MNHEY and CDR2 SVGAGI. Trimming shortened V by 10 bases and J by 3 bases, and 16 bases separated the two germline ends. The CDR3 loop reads CATTTGPNYEQYF. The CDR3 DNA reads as TGTGCCACTACAACGGGACCGAACTACGAGCAGTACTTC.

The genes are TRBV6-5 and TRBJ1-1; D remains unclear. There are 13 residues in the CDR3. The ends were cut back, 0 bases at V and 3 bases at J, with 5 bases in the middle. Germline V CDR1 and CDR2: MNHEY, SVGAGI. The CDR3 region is CASSYSRYTEAFF. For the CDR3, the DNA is TGTGCCAGCAGTTACTCACGGTACACTGAAGCTTTCTTT.

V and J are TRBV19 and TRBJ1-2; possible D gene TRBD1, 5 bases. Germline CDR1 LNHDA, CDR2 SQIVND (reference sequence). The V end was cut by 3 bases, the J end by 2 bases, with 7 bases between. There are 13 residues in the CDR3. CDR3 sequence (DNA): TGTGCCAGTAGTATGGGGGGAAACTATGGCTACACCTTC. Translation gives CASSMGGNYGYTF.

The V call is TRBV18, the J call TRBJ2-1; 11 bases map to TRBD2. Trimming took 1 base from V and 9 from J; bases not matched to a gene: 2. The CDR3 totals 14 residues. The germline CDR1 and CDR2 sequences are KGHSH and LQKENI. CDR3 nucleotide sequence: TGTGCCAGCTCACCACAACTAGCGGGGGCTGAGCAGTTCTTC. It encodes CASSPQLAGAEQFF.

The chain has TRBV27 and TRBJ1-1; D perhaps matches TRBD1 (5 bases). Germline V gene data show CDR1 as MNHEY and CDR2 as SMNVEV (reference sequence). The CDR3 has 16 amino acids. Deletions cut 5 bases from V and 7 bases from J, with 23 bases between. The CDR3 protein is CASSPSSTAWGLEAFF. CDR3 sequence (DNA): TGTGCCAGCAGTCCTTCCTCGACAGCCTGGGGACTTGAAGCTTTCTTT.

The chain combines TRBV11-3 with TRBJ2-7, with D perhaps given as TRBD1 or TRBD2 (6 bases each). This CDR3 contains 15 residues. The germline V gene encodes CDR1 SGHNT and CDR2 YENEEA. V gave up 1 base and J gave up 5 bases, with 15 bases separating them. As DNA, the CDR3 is TGTGCCAGCAGCTTAGGGTCAGGGGCTAGCGACGAGCAGTACTTC. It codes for CASSLGSGASDEQYF. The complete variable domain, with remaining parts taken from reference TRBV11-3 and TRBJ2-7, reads EAGVVQSPRYKIIEKKQPVAFWCNPISGHNTLYWYLQNLGQGPELLIRYENEEAVDDSQLPKDRFSAERLKGVDSTLKIQPAELGDSAVYLCASSLGSGASDEQYFGPGTRLTVT.

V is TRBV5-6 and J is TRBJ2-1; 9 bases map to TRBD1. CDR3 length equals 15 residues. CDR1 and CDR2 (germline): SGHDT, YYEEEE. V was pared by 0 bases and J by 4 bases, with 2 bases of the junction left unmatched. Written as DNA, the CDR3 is TGTGCCAGCAGCTTGGGGGGGACAGGGTACAATGAGCAGTTCTTC. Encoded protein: CASSLGGTGYNEQFF. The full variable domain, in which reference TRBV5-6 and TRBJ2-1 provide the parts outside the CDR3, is DAGVTQSPTHLIKTRGQQVTLRCSPKSGHDTVSWYQQALGQGPQFIFQYYEEEERQRGNFPDRFSGHQFPNYSSELNVNALLLGDSALYLCASSLGGTGYNEQFFGPGTRLTVL.

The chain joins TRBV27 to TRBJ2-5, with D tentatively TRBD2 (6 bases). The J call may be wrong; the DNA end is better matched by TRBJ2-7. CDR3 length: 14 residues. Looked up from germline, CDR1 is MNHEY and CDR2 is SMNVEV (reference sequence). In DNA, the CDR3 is TGTGCCAGCAGCCCTGGGGGGAATGGTCTCGAGCAGTACTTC. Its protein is CASSPGGNGLEQYF.

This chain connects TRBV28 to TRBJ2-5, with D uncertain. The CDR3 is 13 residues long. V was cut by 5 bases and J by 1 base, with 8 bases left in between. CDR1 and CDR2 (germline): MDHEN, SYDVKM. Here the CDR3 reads CASSLPPQETQYF. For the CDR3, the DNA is TGTGCCAGCAGTCTCCCCCCCCAAGAGACCCAGTACTTC.

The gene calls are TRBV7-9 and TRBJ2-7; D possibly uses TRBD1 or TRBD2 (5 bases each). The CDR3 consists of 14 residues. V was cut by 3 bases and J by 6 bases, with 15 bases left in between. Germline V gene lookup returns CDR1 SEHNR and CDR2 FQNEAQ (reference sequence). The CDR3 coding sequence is TGTGCCAGCAGCTTCAGTTTCACAGGAGGCGAGCAGTACTTC. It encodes CASSFSFTGGEQYF.

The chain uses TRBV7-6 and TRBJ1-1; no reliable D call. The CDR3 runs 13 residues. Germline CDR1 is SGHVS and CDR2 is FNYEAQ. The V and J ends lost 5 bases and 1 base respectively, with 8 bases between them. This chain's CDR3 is CASSPFGNTEAFF. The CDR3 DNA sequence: TGTGCCAGCAGCCCCTTTGGGAACACTGAAGCTTTCTTT.

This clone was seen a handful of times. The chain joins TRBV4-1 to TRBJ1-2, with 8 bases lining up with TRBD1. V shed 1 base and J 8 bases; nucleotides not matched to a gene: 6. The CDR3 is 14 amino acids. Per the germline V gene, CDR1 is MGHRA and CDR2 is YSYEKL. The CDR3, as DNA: TGCGCCAGCAGCCAAGTAGGACAGGGCGGCGGCTACACCTTC. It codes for CASSQVGQGGGYTF.

The CDR3 loop reads CASSLTFQNTEAFF. The CDR3 nucleotides read TGTGCCAGCAGCCTGACCTTTCAGAACACTGAAGCTTTCTTT. V is TRBV5-6 and J is TRBJ1-1; D unresolved. Germline values: CDR1 SGHDT, CDR2 YYEEEE. This CDR3 contains 14 residues. The ends were cut back, 4 bases at V and 1 base at J, with 11 bases in the middle.

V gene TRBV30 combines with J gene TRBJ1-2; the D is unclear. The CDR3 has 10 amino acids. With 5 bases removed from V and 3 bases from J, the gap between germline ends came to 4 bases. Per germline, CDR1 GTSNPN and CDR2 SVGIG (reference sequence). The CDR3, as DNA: TGTGCCTGGGGATACTATGGCTACACCTTC. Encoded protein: CAWGYYGYTF.

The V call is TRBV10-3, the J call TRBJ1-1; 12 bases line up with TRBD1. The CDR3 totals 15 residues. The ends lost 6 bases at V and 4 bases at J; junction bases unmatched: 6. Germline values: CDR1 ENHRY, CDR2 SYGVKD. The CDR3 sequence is CAIRGQGALGTEAFF. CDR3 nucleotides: TGTGCCATCAGGGGACAGGGGGCGCTGGGCACTGAAGCTTTCTTT.

The CDR3 bases are TGTGCCAGCAGCTCCGGACAGGGTAACTATGGCTACACCTTC. It specifies CASSSGQGNYGYTF. The chain employs TRBV5-4 and TRBJ1-2, with TRBD1 matching over 8 bases. This CDR3 spans 14 amino acids. The J segment lost 1 base and the V segment lost 3 bases, leaving 2 bases of the junction unmatched. CDR1 and CDR2 from the germline V gene are SGHNT and YYREEE (reference sequence).

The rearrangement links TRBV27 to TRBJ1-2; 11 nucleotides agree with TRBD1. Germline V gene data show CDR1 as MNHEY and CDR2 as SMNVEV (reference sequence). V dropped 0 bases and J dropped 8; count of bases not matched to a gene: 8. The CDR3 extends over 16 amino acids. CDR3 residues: CASSLSFWTGGFGYTF. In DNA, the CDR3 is TGTGCCAGCAGTTTATCTTTTTGGACAGGGGGCTTCGGCTACACCTTC.

The CDR3 DNA reads as TGTGCCAGCAGGATAACTAGCAACATTCAGTACTTC. The encoded protein is CASRITSNIQYF. This chain connects TRBV2 to TRBJ2-4; TRBD2 might be the D (6 bases). This CDR3 is built from 12 residues. Per germline, CDR1 SNHLY and CDR2 FYNNEI. V was trimmed by 6 bases and J by 7 bases, leaving 10 bases between them.

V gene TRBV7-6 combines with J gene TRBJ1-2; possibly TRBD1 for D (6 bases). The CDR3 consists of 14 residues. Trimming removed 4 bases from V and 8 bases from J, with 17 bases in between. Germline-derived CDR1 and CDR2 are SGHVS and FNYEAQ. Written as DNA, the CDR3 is TGTGCCAGCAGCTCACCCCAGGACAGAGGGGGCTACACCTTC. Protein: CASSSPQDRGGYTF.

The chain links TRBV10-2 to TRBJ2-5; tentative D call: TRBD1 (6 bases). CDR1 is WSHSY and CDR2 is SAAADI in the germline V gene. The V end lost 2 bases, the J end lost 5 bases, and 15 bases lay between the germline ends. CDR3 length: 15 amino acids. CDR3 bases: TGCGCCAGCAGTGAGGGACAGTCCAGGGTGGAGACCCAGTACTTC. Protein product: CASSEGQSRVETQYF.